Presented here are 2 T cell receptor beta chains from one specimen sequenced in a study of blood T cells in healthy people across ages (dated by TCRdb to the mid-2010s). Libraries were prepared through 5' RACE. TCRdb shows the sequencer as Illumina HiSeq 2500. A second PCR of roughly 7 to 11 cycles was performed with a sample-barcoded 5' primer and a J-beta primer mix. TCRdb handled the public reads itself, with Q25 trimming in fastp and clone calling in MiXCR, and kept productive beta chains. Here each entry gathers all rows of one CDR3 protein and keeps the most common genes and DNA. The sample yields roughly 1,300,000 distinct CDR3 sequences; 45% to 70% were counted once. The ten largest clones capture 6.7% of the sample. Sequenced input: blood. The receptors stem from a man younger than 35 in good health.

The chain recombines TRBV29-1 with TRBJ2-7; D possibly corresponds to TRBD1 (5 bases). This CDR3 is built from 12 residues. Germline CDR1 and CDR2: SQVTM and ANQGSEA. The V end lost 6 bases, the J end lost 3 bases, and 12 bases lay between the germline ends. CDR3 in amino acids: CSVADSIYEQYF. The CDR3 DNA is TGCAGCGTAGCAGACAGTATCTACGAGCAGTACTTC.

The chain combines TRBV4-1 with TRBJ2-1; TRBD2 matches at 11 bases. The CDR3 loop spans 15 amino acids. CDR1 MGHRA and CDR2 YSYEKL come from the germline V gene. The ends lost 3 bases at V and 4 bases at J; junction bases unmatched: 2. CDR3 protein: CASSHASGGYNEQFF. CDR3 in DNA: TGCGCCAGCAGCCACGCTAGCGGGGGGTACAATGAGCAGTTCTTC.